In its sample, the clone carrying this T cell receptor (beta chain) is medium-sized. During its preparation, the TCRbeta library received unique molecular identifiers. Each CDR3 protein is one row after TCRdb ran MiXCR on the PCR reads. Altogether some 43,000 distinct CDR3 sequences are present, around 9.2% being singletons, with the ten largest covering 25% to 30%. This entry belongs to a study of T-cell reconstitution after alpha-beta-depleted transplantation in children. The clonotype comes from a male patient aged 2-15 years who had a stem cell transplant for chronic granulomatous disease, so the T cells may come from the graft donor. The material sequenced was PBMCs, mostly from graft donor cells, taken 60 days after TCRalphabeta/CD19-depleted stem cell transplant.

This chain's CDR3 is CSARDGGTLTGPQYF. The CDR3 DNA follows: TGCAGTGCTAGAGACGGAGGGACCTTAACCGGTCCCCAGTACTTC. The V call is TRBV20-1, the J call TRBJ2-5, with a tentative D call TRBD2 (6 bases). V dropped 0 bases and J dropped 9 bases, with 20 bases sitting between them. Germline CDR1 and CDR2: DFQATT and SNEGSKA (reference sequence). This CDR3 has 15 residues.